The 14 T cell receptor beta chains in this list originate from one sample, sequenced in a study of identical twins. In TCRdb, the 5' RACE reads were re-called with MiXCR into one record per CDR3 protein. The sample yields under 800,000 distinct CDR3 sequences, roughly 20% seen once. The sample was also reused in another study, on T cells expressing NK-cell markers.

The sequenced sample was PBMCs. The receptor source for this set is a woman aged 18-29 years in good health.

This clonotype has only a few counts. Here the CDR3 reads CSAPFRDAEQYF. In nucleotides, the CDR3 is TGCAGTGCCCCTTTCCGTGACGCCGAGCAGTACTTC. The chain recombines TRBV20-1 with TRBJ2-7; D uncertain. Germline CDR1 is DFQATT and CDR2 is SNEGSKA (reference sequence). The CDR3 spans 12 residues. V lost 6 bases and J lost 6, with 15 bases in between.

This clonotype turned up a few times. The chain couples TRBV9 to TRBJ1-2; the D is unclear. The V and J ends lost 4 bases and 6 bases respectively, with 13 bases between them. Germline CDR1 is SGDLS and CDR2 is YYNGEE. The CDR3 has 13 amino acids. The CDR3 region has the DNA TGTGCCAGCAGCCCTCGAGATGTGGATGGCTACACCTTC. Encoded protein: CASSPRDVDGYTF. Looking up the rest from reference TRBV9 and TRBJ1-2 gives the full variable domain: DSGVTQTPKHLITATGQRVTLRCSPRSGDLSVYWYQQSLDQGLQFLIQYYNGEERAKGNILERFSAQQFPDLHSELNLSSLELGDSALYFCASSPRDVDGYTFGSGTRLTVV.

This sequence joins TRBV27 and TRBJ2-3, with 7 bases matching TRBD2. Germline V gives CDR1 MNHEY, CDR2 SMNVEV (reference sequence). V trimming: 8 bases; J trimming: 2 bases; junction bases outside the gene matches: 10. The CDR3 extends over 15 amino acids. This CDR3 is CASRGAGDPTDTQYF. The DNA of the CDR3 is TGTGCCAGCCGAGGGGCGGGAGACCCCACAGATACGCAGTATTTT.

The J gene is TRBJ2-7, the V gene TRBV6-1, with 7 positions matching TRBD1. This CDR3 is 15 amino acids long. V lost 6 bases to trimming and J lost 5 bases; unmatched junction nucleotides: 13. Germline CDR1 and CDR2: MNHNS and SASEGT. In DNA, the CDR3 is TGTGCCAGCAGCCAAACAGGGGACCCCCGGGACGAGCAGTACTTC. Its protein product is CASSQTGDPRDEQYF.

Only a few counts were recorded for this clonotype. The rearrangement joins TRBV4-3 to TRBJ2-6, with D tentatively TRBD2 (6 bases). Germline CDR1 is LGHNA and CDR2 is YSLEER. The CDR3 extends over 16 amino acids. V lost 4 bases and J lost 2, with 12 bases in between. CDR3 in DNA: TGCGCCAGCAGCCTCTCGGGACTTCCTGGGGCCAACGTCCTGACTTTC. Translation gives CASSLSGLPGANVLTF.

The sample holds a few counts of this clonotype. This sequence joins TRBV5-1 and TRBJ2-3, with unresolved D. This CDR3 spans 16 amino acids. The germline gives CDR1 SGHRS, CDR2 YFSETQ. Trimming left V 2 bases short and J 0 bases short, with 13 bases between. CDR3 in DNA: TGCGCCAGCAGCTTCCCCCCGGCCTCTAGCACAGATACGCAGTATTTT. Translated, it gives CASSFPPASSTDTQYF.

The chain is built from TRBV7-9 and TRBJ1-5; D is unresolved. V gave up 5 bases and J gave up 9 bases, with 8 bases separating them. Germline assignment: CDR1 SEHNR and CDR2 FQNEAQ (reference sequence). The CDR3 extends over 11 amino acids. CDR3: CASSPPRPQHF. The DNA for the CDR3 is TGTGCCAGCAGCCCCCCAAGGCCCCAGCATTTT. Together with reference TRBV7-9 and TRBJ1-5, the CDR3 gives the full variable domain: DTGVSQNPRHKITKRGQNVTFRCDPISEHNRLYWYRQTLGQGPEFLTYFQNEAQLEKSRLLSDRFSAERPKGSFSTLEIQRTEQGDSAMYLCASSPPRPQHFGDGTRLSIL.

This chain connects TRBV15 to TRBJ1-2; possibly TRBD1 for D (5 bases). Germline CDR1 and CDR2: LNHNV and YYDKDF (reference sequence). CDR3 size: 17 residues. V lost 3 bases and J lost 2, with 19 bases in between. CDR3: CATSRGVGAKINYGYTF. In DNA, the CDR3 is TGTGCCACCAGCAGGGGAGTCGGGGCGAAAATAAACTATGGCTACACCTTC.

The table lists this clonotype with a few counts. The rearrangement links TRBV11-2 to TRBJ2-1, with 11 bases fitting TRBD1. Per germline, CDR1 SGHAT and CDR2 FQNNGV. V lost 4 bases to trimming and J lost 8 bases; unmatched junction nucleotides: 4. CDR3 length: 14 residues. CDR3 sequence (DNA): TGTGCCAGCAGCTCGAGGACAGGGGGCGATGAGCAGTTCTTC. It encodes CASSSRTGGDEQFF.

V gene TRBV20-1 combines with J gene TRBJ2-5; tentatively, D is TRBD1 (5 bases). Trimming shortened V by 4 bases and J by 5 bases, and 11 bases separated the two germline ends. CDR3 size: 12 residues. Germline V gives CDR1 DFQATT, CDR2 SNEGSKA (reference sequence). The CDR3, as DNA: TGCAGTGCTATTCAGGGCCAGGAGACCCAGTACTTC. This sequence encodes CSAIQGQETQYF.

In this sample, this clonotype turned up a few times. The J gene is TRBJ2-7, the V gene TRBV20-1, with D unclear. Looked up from germline, CDR1 is DFQATT and CDR2 is SNEGSKA (reference sequence). Deletions cut 1 base from V and 6 bases from J, with 10 bases between. This CDR3 contains 12 residues. DNA of the CDR3: TGCAGTGCTAGAGGGAGCCTTCGCGAGCAGTACTTC. The encoded protein is CSARGSLREQYF.

This clonotype has more than one count but fewer than ten. The chain joins TRBV12-3 or TRBV12-4 to TRBJ2-2, with 11 positions matching TRBD2. Trimming took 8 bases from V and 2 from J; bases not matched to a gene: 1. The CDR3 is 14 residues long. As DNA, the CDR3 is TGTGCCAGCGGGACTAGCGGAAACACCGGGGAGCTGTTTTTT. Residues: CASGTSGNTGELFF.

This clonotype was counted only a few times. The chain has TRBV10-3 and TRBJ2-2; the D is unclear. Germline V CDR1 and CDR2: ENHRY, SYGVKD. Trimming removed 0 bases from V and 2 bases from J, with 10 bases in between. The CDR3 has 16 residues. The DNA of the CDR3 is TGTGCCATCAGTGAGTCTTTTGGAGCAAACACCGGGGAGCTGTTTTTT. Its translation is CAISESFGANTGELFF.

This clonotype was detected a few times. J is TRBJ2-3 and V is TRBV4-3, with 7 nucleotides matching TRBD1. Trimming at V came to 4 bases and at J to 4 bases, leaving 8 bases not matched to a gene. Germline CDR1 LGHNA, CDR2 YSLEER. The CDR3 covers 15 residues. The CDR3 sequence: CASSLRQGIPDTQYF. In DNA, the CDR3 is TGCGCCAGCAGCCTCCGACAGGGAATACCAGATACGCAGTATTTT.